This T cell receptor beta chain was documented in a study of radiation and T cells in renal cell carcinoma. Profiling relied on immunoSEQ multiplex PCR, and the TCRdb table lists in-frame clones only, not all of them. The table lists 150,000 or so clones, around 90% of them singletons. Study-level points and caveats: Top tumor clonotypes rose in blood 2 weeks post-radiation, then contracted.

Indicated time point: blood 4 weeks post-SBRT, at nephrectomy. Stated treatment: 15 Gy SBRT to primary tumor, nephrectomy 4 weeks later. Nephrectomy followed 15 Gy stereotactic body radiation by 4 weeks. The CDR3 spans 13 residues. In germline, CDR1 is SGHDT, CDR2 YYEEEE. Trimming cost V 7 bases and J 7 bases, with 14 bases left between them. Details on this clone: Its target is not known.

This TCR came from a woman in her 50s with renal cell carcinoma. This sample comprised blood, obtained from a patient whose treatment included radiotherapy and nephrectomy. This chain joins TRBV5-6 and TRBJ1-4; tentative D call: TRBD1 (6 bases). The CDR3 sequence: CASGIGTREKLFF. The CDR3 nucleotides are TGTGCCAGCGGCATTGGGACACGTGAAAAACTGTTTTTT.